This TCR beta chain was retrieved from a study of T cell changes during pregnancy in multiple sclerosis. Produced via immunoSEQ multiplex PCR; TCRdb's table is partial and in-frame only. The sample holds approximately 110,000 clones, roughly nine tenths seen once. The CDR3 has 18 amino acids. Germline assignment: CDR1 SEHNR and CDR2 FQNEAQ (reference sequence). V was pared by 4 bases and J by 0 bases, with 19 bases between. Sequencing was performed on peripheral blood, taken after pregnancy. The sequence derives from a female donor with multiple sclerosis, enrolled in a pregnancy study. The V gene is TRBV7-9, the J gene TRBJ2-1; D is ambiguous. The CDR3 nucleotides read TGTGCCAGCAGCTCAGCCCCCGCCCTAGGAAGCTCCTACAATGAGCAGTTCTTC. It encodes CASSSAPALGSSYNEQFF.